This T cell receptor (beta chain) is drawn from a study of CD8+ T cells in alopecia areata. Punch biopsies of lesional scalp, plus peripheral blood, were taken from alopecia areata patients. Isolated RNA was reverse transcribed into cDNA used as the sequencing template. Method: immunoSEQ multiplex PCR; TCRdb's copy keeps in-frame clones and lacks some. This table holds 65,000 to 95,000 clones, approximately 50% found once. A word on this clone: A junction boundary mismatches the germline segment, possibly from a read error.

CDR3 length: 10 residues. The germline V gene encodes CDR1 SGHTA and CDR2 FQGTGA. The sequencing sample was made of NKG2D-high CD8+ T cells sorted from blood. This rearrangement joins TRBV7-3 to TRBJ1-5, with D hard to call. This receptor was obtained from a human donor with alopecia areata. This CDR3 reads CASSSQPQHF. In nucleotides, the CDR3 is TGTGCCAGCAGCAGTCAGCCCCAGCATTTT.